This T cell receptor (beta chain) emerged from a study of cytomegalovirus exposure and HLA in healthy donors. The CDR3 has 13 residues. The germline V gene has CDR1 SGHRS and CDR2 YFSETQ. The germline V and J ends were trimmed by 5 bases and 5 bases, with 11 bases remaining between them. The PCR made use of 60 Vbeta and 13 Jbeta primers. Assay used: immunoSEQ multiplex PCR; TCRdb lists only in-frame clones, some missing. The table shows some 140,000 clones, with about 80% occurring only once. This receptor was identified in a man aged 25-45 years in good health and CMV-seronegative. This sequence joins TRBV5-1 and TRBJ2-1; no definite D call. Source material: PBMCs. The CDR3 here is CASSINFNNEQFF. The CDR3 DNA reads TGCGCCAGCAGTATTAACTTTAACAATGAGCAGTTCTTC.